This T cell receptor (beta chain) was found in a study of cytomegalovirus exposure and HLA in healthy donors. In the case of this clone: The target antigen is unknown.

Primers: 60 Vbeta forward and 13 Jbeta reverse. Using immunoSEQ multiplex PCR, the repertoire was profiled, and TCRdb retains in-frame clones only, with some absent. Counted here are about 100,000 clones, less than 85% occurring once; the ten biggest clones make up 12% to 15%. Study-wide findings and caveats: A missense variant in DCLRE1C was later tied to TCR beta V- and J-gene trimming. Several top significant clusters appeared, in a later analysis, to be linked to common viral pathogens.

Sequences were obtained from PBMCs. The TCR sequence derives from a woman aged 40 to 49 in good health and CMV-seropositive.

CDR3 region: CASRLAQGSEQYF. CDR3 coding DNA: TGTGCAAGTCGCTTAGCGCAGGGTTCCGAGCAGTACTTC. The chain joins TRBV12-2 to TRBJ2-7; the listed D gene, TRBD1, was not tested against the DNA. TRBV12-2 is a pseudogene locus. This CDR3 spans 13 amino acids.